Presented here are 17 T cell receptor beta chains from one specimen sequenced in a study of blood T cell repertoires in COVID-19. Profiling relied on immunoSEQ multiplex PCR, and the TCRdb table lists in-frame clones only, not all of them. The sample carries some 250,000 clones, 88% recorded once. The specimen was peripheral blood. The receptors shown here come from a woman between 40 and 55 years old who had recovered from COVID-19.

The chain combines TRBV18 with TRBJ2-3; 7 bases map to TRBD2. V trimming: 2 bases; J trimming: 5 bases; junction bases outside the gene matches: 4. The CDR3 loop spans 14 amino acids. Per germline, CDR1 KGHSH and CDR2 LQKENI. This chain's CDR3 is CASSPRTSQDTQYF. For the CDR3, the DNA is TGTGCCAGCTCACCAAGGACTAGTCAAGATACGCAGTATTTT.

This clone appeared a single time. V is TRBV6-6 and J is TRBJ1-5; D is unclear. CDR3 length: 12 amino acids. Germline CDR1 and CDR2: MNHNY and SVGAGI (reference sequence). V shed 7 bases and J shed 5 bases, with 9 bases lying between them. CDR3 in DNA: TGTGCCAGCACCCACTCGGATCAGCCCCAGCATTTT. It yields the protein CASTHSDQPQHF.

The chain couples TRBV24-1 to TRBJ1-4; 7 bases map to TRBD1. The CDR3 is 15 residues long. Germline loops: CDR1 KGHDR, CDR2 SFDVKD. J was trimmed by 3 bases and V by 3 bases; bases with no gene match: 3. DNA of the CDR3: TGTGCCACCAGTGATCCCCAGGGGGCTAATGAAAAACTGTTTTTT. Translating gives CATSDPQGANEKLFF.

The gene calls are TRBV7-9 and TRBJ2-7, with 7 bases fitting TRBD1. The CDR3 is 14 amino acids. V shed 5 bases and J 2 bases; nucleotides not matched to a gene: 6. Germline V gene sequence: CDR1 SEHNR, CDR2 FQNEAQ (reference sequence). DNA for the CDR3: TGTGCCAGCAGCAAGGGCACAGGGGCCTACGAGCAGTACTTC. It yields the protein CASSKGTGAYEQYF.

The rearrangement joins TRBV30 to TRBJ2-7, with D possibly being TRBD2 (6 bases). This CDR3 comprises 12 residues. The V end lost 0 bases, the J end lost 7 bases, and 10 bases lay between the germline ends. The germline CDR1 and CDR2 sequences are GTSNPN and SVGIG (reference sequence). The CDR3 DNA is TGTGCCTGGAGTGTAGGAGGAGGGGAGCAGTACTTC. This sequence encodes CAWSVGGGEQYF.

CDR3 nucleotides: TGCGCCAGCAGCTTCACCGGGACAGTTAACTACGAGCAGTACTTC. Its protein is CASSFTGTVNYEQYF. The chain has TRBV5-1 and TRBJ2-7, with 7 nucleotides matching TRBD1. The CDR3 length is 15 residues. Losses at the gene ends were 2 bases for V and 3 bases for J; bases not matched to a gene: 8. The V gene's germline CDR1 is SGHRS and CDR2 YFSETQ.

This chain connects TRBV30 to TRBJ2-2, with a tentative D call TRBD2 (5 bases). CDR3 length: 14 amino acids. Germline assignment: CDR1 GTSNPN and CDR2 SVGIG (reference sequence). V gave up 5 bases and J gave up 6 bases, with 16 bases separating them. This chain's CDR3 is CAWEFRSRAGELFF. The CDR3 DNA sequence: TGTGCCTGGGAATTTAGGTCGCGGGCCGGGGAGCTGTTTTTT.

CDR3 sequence (DNA): TGTGCCAGCAGCTTGCCCCTCTCCGAGCAGTACTTC. Its protein is CASSLPLSEQYF. The rearrangement links TRBV5-4 to TRBJ2-7; D remains unclear. In germline, CDR1 is SGHNT, CDR2 YYREEE (reference sequence). The CDR3 length is 12 residues. V shed 1 base and J shed 6 bases, with 8 bases lying between them.

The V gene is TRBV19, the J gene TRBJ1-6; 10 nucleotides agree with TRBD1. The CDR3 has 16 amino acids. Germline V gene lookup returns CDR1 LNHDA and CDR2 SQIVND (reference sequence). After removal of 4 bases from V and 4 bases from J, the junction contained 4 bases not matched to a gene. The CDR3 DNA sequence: TGTGCCAGTAGTAACCGACAGGGGGCTTATAATTCACCCCTCCACTTT. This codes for CASSNRQGAYNSPLHF.

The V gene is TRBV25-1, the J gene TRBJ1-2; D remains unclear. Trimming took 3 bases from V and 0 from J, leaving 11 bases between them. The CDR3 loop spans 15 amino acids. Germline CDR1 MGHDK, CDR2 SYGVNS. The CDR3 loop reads CASSDSGLTNYGYTF. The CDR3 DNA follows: TGTGCCAGCAGTGACTCGGGGTTAACTAACTATGGCTACACCTTC.

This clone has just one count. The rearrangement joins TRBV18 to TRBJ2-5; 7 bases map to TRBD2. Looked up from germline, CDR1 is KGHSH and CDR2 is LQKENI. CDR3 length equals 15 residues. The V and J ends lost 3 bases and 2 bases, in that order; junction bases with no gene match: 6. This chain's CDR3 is CASSPHTSEQETQYF. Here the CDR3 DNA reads TGTGCCAGCTCACCCCACACTAGCGAGCAAGAGACCCAGTACTTC.

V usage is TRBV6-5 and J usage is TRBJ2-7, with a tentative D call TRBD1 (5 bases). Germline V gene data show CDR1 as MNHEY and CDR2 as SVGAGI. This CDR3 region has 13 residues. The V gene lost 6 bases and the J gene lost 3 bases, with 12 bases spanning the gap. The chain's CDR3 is CASSDSPFYEQYF. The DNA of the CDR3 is TGTGCCAGCAGCGACAGCCCCTTCTACGAGCAGTACTTC.

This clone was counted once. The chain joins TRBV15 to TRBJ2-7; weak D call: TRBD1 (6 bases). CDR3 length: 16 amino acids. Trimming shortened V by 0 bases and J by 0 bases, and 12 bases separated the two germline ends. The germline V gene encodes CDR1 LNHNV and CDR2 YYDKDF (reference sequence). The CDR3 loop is CATSRDPGASSYEQYF. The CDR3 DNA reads TGTGCCACCAGCAGAGACCCAGGGGCCAGCTCCTACGAGCAGTACTTC. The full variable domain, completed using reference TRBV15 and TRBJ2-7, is DAMVIQNPRYQVTQFGKPVTLSCSQTLNHNVMYWYQQKSSQAPKLLFHYYDKDFNNEADTPDNFQSRRPNTSFCFLDIRSPGLGDTAMYLCATSRDPGASSYEQYFGPGTRLTVT.

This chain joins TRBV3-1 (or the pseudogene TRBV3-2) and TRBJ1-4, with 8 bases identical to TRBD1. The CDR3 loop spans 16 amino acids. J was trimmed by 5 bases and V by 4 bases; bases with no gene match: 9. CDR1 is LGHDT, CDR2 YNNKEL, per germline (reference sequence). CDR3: CASSPWATGDNEKLFF. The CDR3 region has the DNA TGTGCCAGCAGCCCATGGGCGACAGGGGACAATGAAAAACTGTTTTTT.

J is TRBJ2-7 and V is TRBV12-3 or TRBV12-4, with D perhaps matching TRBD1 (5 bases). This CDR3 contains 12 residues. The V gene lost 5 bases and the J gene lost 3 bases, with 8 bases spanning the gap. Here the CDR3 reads CASSGAFYEQYF. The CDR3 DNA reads TGTGCCAGCAGTGGGGCTTTCTACGAGCAGTACTTC.

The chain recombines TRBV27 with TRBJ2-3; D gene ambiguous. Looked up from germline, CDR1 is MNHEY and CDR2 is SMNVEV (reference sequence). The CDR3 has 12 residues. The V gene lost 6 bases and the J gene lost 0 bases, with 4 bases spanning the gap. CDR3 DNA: TGTGCCAGCAGGAGAAGCACAGATACGCAGTATTTT. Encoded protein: CASRRSTDTQYF.

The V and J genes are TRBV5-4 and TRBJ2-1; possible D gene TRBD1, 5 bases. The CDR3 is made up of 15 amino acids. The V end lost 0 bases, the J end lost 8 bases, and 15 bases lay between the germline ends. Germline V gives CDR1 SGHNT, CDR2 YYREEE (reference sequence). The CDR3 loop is CASSLGGYPRDEQFF. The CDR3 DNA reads TGTGCCAGCAGCTTGGGGGGTTACCCCAGGGATGAGCAGTTCTTC.